The rows below give T cell receptor beta chains drawn from one sample of a study of T cell changes during pregnancy in multiple sclerosis. Profiled with immunoSEQ multiplex PCR; TCRdb holds only in-frame clones, not every one. Of around 80,000 clones listed, about 91% were seen once; the top ten hold around 2.6%. The sequencing used peripheral blood, collected before pregnancy. These receptor sequences come from a female donor with multiple sclerosis, enrolled in a pregnancy study. The CDR3 runs from the conserved cysteine through the conserved F or W. Fields, in order: clone size, J gene, D gene, V gene, CDR3 DNA, CDR3 protein. A D gene is named only where the DNA matches it firmly. Clone size is given for some rows only: seen once, a few or many times, or a class if the clone is expanded.

>NA|TRBJ2-1|TRBD1|TRBV11-2
TGTGCCAGCAGCTTGACAGGGGGTAATGAGCAGTTCTTC
CASSLTGGNEQFF
>NA|TRBJ2-7|TRBD2|TRBV6-5
TGTGCCAGCAGTTGGACTAGCGGGAGAGGGGAGCAGTACTTC
CASSWTSGRGEQYF
>NA|TRBJ1-2|NA|TRBV30
TGTGCCTGGAGTGTATTGGGGCCAGAAGCTAACTATGGCTACACCTTC
CAWSVLGPEANYGYTF
>NA|TRBJ2-3|NA|TRBV2
TGTGCCAGCCGCCAAATCGGGGGCACAGATACGCAGTATTTT
CASRQIGGTDTQYF
>NA|TRBJ2-6|NA|TRBV9
TGTGCCAGCAGCGTAGGAGCTGGGGCCAACGTCCTGACTTTC
CASSVGAGANVLTF
>NA|TRBJ2-3|NA|TRBV5-4
TGTGCCAGCAGCTTGGGGCCGAACCTCGCAGATACGCAGTATTTT
CASSLGPNLADTQYF
>NA|TRBJ2-7|TRBD1|TRBV28
TGTGCCAGCAGTTTAGAGGGACAGGACTACGAGCAGTACTTC
CASSLEGQDYEQYF
>NA|TRBJ1-1|NA|TRBV5-1
TGCGCCAGCAGCTTGGATGGAGGCAGGGGCACTGAAGCTTTCTTT
CASSLDGGRGTEAFF
>NA|TRBJ2-7|TRBD1|TRBV19
TGTGCCAGTAGTGAAACAGGGGGCAACGAGCAGTACTTC
CASSETGGNEQYF
>NA|TRBJ2-7|NA|TRBV19
TGTGCCAGTAGTAAAGGGGCCTCCTTCACCTACGAGCAGTACTTC
CASSKGASFTYEQYF
>NA|TRBJ2-4|TRBD1|TRBV28
TGTGCCAGCAGCTCCGGACAGGGTGGTGTAAACATTCAGTACTTC
CASSSGQGGVNIQYF
>NA|TRBJ2-1|NA|TRBV7-3
TGTGCCAGCAGCCTTGACTATTTTAATGAGCAGTTCTTC
CASSLDYFNEQFF
>NA|TRBJ2-2|NA|TRBV5-1
TGCGCCAGCAGCGTCGGGACTCCTCTCCCGGGGGAGCTGTTTTTT
CASSVGTPLPGELFF
>NA|TRBJ2-5|NA|TRBV5-1
TGCGCCAGCAGCCCTGGTTCAGGGCAAGAGACCCAGTACTTC
CASSPGSGQETQYF
>medium-sized|TRBJ2-3|NA|TRBV14
TGTGCCAGCAGCCAAGGCCCCTTGGGGGCGGGCGCAGGGGATACGCAGTATTTT
CASSQGPLGAGAGDTQYF
>NA|TRBJ2-7|NA|TRBV5-1
TGCGCCAGCAGCTTGACAGTGGACTATGGGTACGAGCAGTACTTC
CASSLTVDYGYEQYF
>NA|TRBJ2-7|NA|TRBV7-2
TGTGCCAGCAGCCTTTTGGGGCCAGGGGAGCAGTACTTC
CASSLLGPGEQYF
>NA|TRBJ2-1|TRBD2|TRBV28
TGTGCCAGCAACCAAAAGACTAGCGGGGGAAATGAGCAGTTCTTC
CASNQKTSGGNEQFF
>NA|TRBJ2-7|TRBD2|TRBV7-8
TGTGCCAGCAGCCACGACAGCGGGATCAACTACGAGCAGTACTTC
CASSHDSGINYEQYF
>NA|TRBJ2-1|TRBD2|TRBV18
TGTGCCAGCTCACCACCCACCGGGACTACATACAATGAGCAGTTCTTC
CASSPPTGTTYNEQFF
>NA|TRBJ2-3|TRBD1|TRBV30
TGTGCCTGGAGTGTAGGGACAGGGGGTGGCACAGATACGCAGTATTTT
CAWSVGTGGGTDTQYF
>NA|TRBJ2-3|NA|TRBV27
TGTGCCAGCAGTGCCACTCGGTACCCTAGCACAGATACGCAGTATTTT
CASSATRYPSTDTQYF
>NA|TRBJ2-1|TRBD1|TRBV4-2
TGTGCCAGCAGCCAAGAACCAGGGGGCTTGGCCCGCGATGAGCAGTTCTTC
CASSQEPGGLARDEQFF
>NA|TRBJ2-5|TRBD1|TRBV9
TGTGCCAGCAGCGCCGGGACAGGGTATAATAAAGAGACCCAGTACTTC
CASSAGTGYNKETQYF
>NA|TRBJ2-5|TRBD1|TRBV5-1
TGCGCCAGCAGCTTATCACAGGGGGTTGGGGAGACCCAGTACTTC
CASSLSQGVGETQYF
>NA|TRBJ2-3|TRBD1|TRBV5-1
TGCGCCAGCAGCTTGGAACCGGGACAGGGCACAGATACGCAGTATTTT
CASSLEPGQGTDTQYF
>NA|TRBJ2-7|NA|TRBV7-9
TGTGCCAGCAGCCGCCCCTCGGGAAGTAAGGGCGAGCAGTACTTC
CASSRPSGSKGEQYF
>NA|TRBJ2-1|TRBD2|TRBV11-2
TGTGCCAGCAGCTTAGGCTTGTCTAGCGGGAAGAATGAGCAGTTCTTC
CASSLGLSSGKNEQFF
>NA|TRBJ2-7|NA|TRBV15
TGTGCCACCAGCAGCAGCAGGGTCGAGCAGTACTTC
CATSSSRVEQYF
>NA|TRBJ2-1|NA|TRBV2
TGTGCCAGCAGTGAACAGACCGTTACCCGGGGTGAGCAGTTCTTC
CASSEQTVTRGEQFF
>once|TRBJ1-1|TRBD1|TRBV6-5
TGTGCCAGCAGATCCGACAGGGCTGAAGCTTTCTTT
CASRSDRAEAFF
>NA|TRBJ2-7|NA|TRBV11-2
TGTGCCAGCAGCTTAGGTGGGGGTAGCGGTACCTACGAGCAGTACTTC
CASSLGGGSGTYEQYF
>NA|TRBJ2-1|NA|TRBV4-3
TGCGCCAGCAGCCAAGGTGGTCCGCAGCGGGTCTACAATGAGCAGTTCTTC
CASSQGGPQRVYNEQFF